These 27 T cell receptor beta chains were all obtained from the same sample, sequenced in a study of blood T cell repertoires in COVID-19. The repertoire was sequenced with immunoSEQ multiplex PCR; TCRdb's copy has only in-frame clones and lacks some. This table has some 350,000 clones, 87% appearing once. Sample: PBMCs or T cells enriched from blood (not recorded which). The receptor set was obtained from a woman in her thirties who had recovered from COVID-19.

This clone is a singleton in its sample. The chain joins TRBV28 to TRBJ2-1; no reliable D call. The germline V and J ends were trimmed by 4 bases and 8 bases, with 27 bases remaining between them. This CDR3 is built from 18 residues. The germline gives CDR1 MDHEN, CDR2 SYDVKM. DNA of the CDR3: TGTGCCAGCAGTTCCTCCCGGTACCAGTTTATACCAGGCTATGAGCAGTTCTTC. It encodes CASSSSRYQFIPGYEQFF.

The chain couples TRBV5-8 to TRBJ1-2, with TRBD1 matching 8 bases. Germline assignment: CDR1 SGHTS and CDR2 YDEGEE. The junction had 10 bases not matched to a gene; V was cut back by 3 bases and J by 9 bases. The CDR3 length is 14 residues. This CDR3 reads CASSWRTGWDSYTF. CDR3 nucleotide sequence: TGTGCCAGCAGCTGGCGGACAGGGTGGGATAGCTACACCTTC.

The rearrangement uses TRBV5-1 and TRBJ1-5; 7 bases map to TRBD1. Germline V gene sequence: CDR1 SGHRS, CDR2 YFSETQ. V gave up 0 bases and J gave up 8 bases; unmatched junction bases: 8. The CDR3 runs to 15 residues. CDR3 sequence reads: CASSLAGGRGEPQHF. Written as DNA, the CDR3 is TGCGCCAGCAGCTTGGCCGGAGGCAGGGGGGAGCCCCAGCATTTT.

The rearrangement joins TRBV27 to TRBJ2-7, with TRBD1 matching 9 bases. V lost 11 bases and J lost 4; bases outside the gene matches: 6. CDR1 MNHEY and CDR2 SMNVEV come from the germline V gene (reference sequence). This CDR3 has 12 residues. The CDR3 sequence is CASTTGGYEQYF. Written as DNA, the CDR3 is TGTGCCTCGACGACAGGGGGATACGAGCAGTACTTC.

The chain is built from TRBV27 and TRBJ1-3, with D possibly matching TRBD1 (6 bases). V dropped 3 bases and J dropped 0 bases, with 9 bases sitting between them. The CDR3 runs 15 residues. Germline lookup yields CDR1 MNHEY and CDR2 SMNVEV (reference sequence). CDR3 amino acids: CASSFDRSSGNTIYF. CDR3 nucleotides: TGTGCCAGCAGTTTTGACAGGAGCTCTGGAAACACCATATATTTT.

The chain combines TRBV6-5 with TRBJ1-5, with no clear D. From germline, CDR1 is MNHEY and CDR2 SVGAGI. CDR3 length equals 12 residues. V lost 7 bases and J lost 1, with 5 bases in between. CDR3 in DNA: TGTGCCAGCACCCAGAGCAATCAGCCCCAGCATTTT. Translating it yields CASTQSNQPQHF.

The chain couples TRBV28 to TRBJ1-2, with TRBD1 identical over 9 bases. CDR1 is MDHEN, CDR2 SYDVKM, per germline. The CDR3 covers 14 residues. The junction had 5 bases not matched to a gene; V was cut back by 6 bases and J by 3 bases. In DNA form, the CDR3 reads TGTGCCAGCAGAGAGGGACAGGGATACTATGGCTACACCTTC. Translated: CASREGQGYYGYTF.

V and J are TRBV6-5 and TRBJ2-2; 8 nucleotides agree with TRBD1. Looked up from germline, CDR1 is MNHEY and CDR2 is SVGAGI. Trimming took 2 bases from V and 4 from J; bases not matched to a gene: 6. The CDR3 loop spans 16 amino acids. CDR3: CASSYPQGVSTGELFF. For the CDR3, the DNA is TGTGCCAGCAGTTACCCACAGGGGGTGAGCACCGGGGAGCTGTTTTTT.

The CDR3: CASSLGTGGNYGYTF. In DNA, the CDR3 is TGTGCCAGCAGCCTCGGGACAGGGGGTAACTATGGCTACACCTTC. J is TRBJ1-2 and V is TRBV4-2, with 11 bases identical to TRBD1. This CDR3 has 15 amino acids. With 4 bases clipped from V and 1 base from J, the junction kept 2 bases outside the gene matches. Germline values: CDR1 LGHNA, CDR2 YNFKEQ.

Remarks on this clone: An end of the junction does not agree with germline; a read error may underlie this. This rearrangement joins TRBV5-1 to TRBJ2-1; a weak D match, TRBD2 (6 bases). Germline CDR1 and CDR2: SGHRS and YFSETQ. The CDR3 extends over 15 amino acids. The CDR3 sequence: CASSENRDSHNEQFF. The CDR3 DNA reads as TGCGCCAGCAGCGAAAACCGGGACTCCCACAATGAGCAGTTCTTC.

J is TRBJ1-3 and V is TRBV27; D call uncertain. The CDR3 has 13 amino acids. The germline V and J ends were trimmed by 5 bases and 4 bases, with 9 bases remaining between them. Germline values: CDR1 MNHEY, CDR2 SMNVEV (reference sequence). The chain's CDR3 is CASSPSRGNTIYF. The CDR3 DNA is TGTGCCAGCAGTCCGTCACGGGGAAACACCATATATTTT.

The CDR3 DNA follows: TGTGCCAGCAGCTTAGCGTTCTCGGTTGAAGCTTTCTTT. This codes for CASSLAFSVEAFF. The rearrangement joins TRBV7-2 to TRBJ1-1, with unresolved D. The CDR3 runs 13 residues. In germline, CDR1 is SGHTA, CDR2 FQGNSA. Deletions cut 0 bases from V and 7 bases from J, with 9 bases between.

This clone was counted a single time. The chain links TRBV5-6 to TRBJ1-2, with D possibly TRBD1 on 6 matching bases. This CDR3 comprises 14 residues. V shed 6 bases and J shed 5 bases, with 17 bases lying between them. Germline lookup yields CDR1 SGHDT and CDR2 YYEEEE. CDR3 DNA: TGTGCCAGCAAACTCCAGGGAGGGACATATGGCTACACCTTC. Protein sequence: CASKLQGGTYGYTF.

CDR3 region: CASSLQAGAFTDTQYF. The CDR3 bases are TGTGCCAGCAGCCTCCAAGCGGGGGCCTTCACAGATACGCAGTATTTT. The chain couples TRBV13 to TRBJ2-3, with 8 bases matching TRBD2. Trimming took 5 bases from V and 2 from J; bases not matched to a gene: 9. The CDR3 is 16 residues long. Germline V CDR1 and CDR2: PRHDT, FYEKMQ (reference sequence).

This chain uses TRBV19 with TRBJ2-7, with D unresolved. CDR3 size: 15 residues. The germline V gene encodes CDR1 LNHDA and CDR2 SQIVND (reference sequence). Trimming removed 1 base at V and 0 bases at J, with 10 bases between. Here the CDR3 reads CASSIGQAGSYEQYF. The CDR3 DNA sequence: TGTGCCAGTAGTATAGGTCAGGCCGGCTCCTACGAGCAGTACTTC.

The V call is TRBV3-1 (or the pseudogene TRBV3-2), the J call TRBJ2-2, with 15 bases identical to TRBD2. With V trimmed by 4 bases and J by 2 bases, 8 bases remained unmatched. The CDR3 contains 19 residues. From germline, CDR1 is LGHDT and CDR2 YNNKEL (reference sequence). The CDR3 nucleotides read TGTGCCAGCAGCCGACAGGGACTAGCGGGGGGCGGCAACACCGGGGAGCTGTTTTTT. This encodes CASSRQGLAGGGNTGELFF.

This chain joins TRBV19 and TRBJ2-1, with D possibly being TRBD2 (5 bases). In germline, CDR1 is LNHDA, CDR2 SQIVND (reference sequence). The V end was cut by 6 bases, the J end by 1 base, with 10 bases between. CDR3 size: 14 residues. The CDR3 sequence: CASRRELSYNEQFF. The DNA for the CDR3 is TGTGCCAGTAGGAGGGAATTATCCTACAATGAGCAGTTCTTC.

This rearrangement joins TRBV7-2 to TRBJ2-7, with 12 bases aligning to TRBD2. The germline V gene encodes CDR1 SGHTA and CDR2 FQGNSA. The junction had 3 bases not matched to a gene; V was cut back by 0 bases and J by 6 bases. This CDR3 is 15 amino acids long. CDR3 residues: CASSLAGLAGFEQYF. CDR3 sequence (DNA): TGTGCCAGCAGCTTAGCGGGACTAGCGGGTTTCGAGCAGTACTTC.

The V call is TRBV19, the J call TRBJ2-1; a weak D match, TRBD2 (6 bases). The V end was cut by 3 bases, the J end by 0 bases, with 9 bases between. This CDR3 is 15 amino acids long. Looked up from germline, CDR1 is LNHDA and CDR2 is SQIVND (reference sequence). The CDR3 loop reads CASSISGRSYNEQFF. The CDR3 DNA sequence: TGTGCCAGTAGTATTAGCGGCCGCTCCTACAATGAGCAGTTCTTC.

The chain employs TRBV28 and TRBJ2-5, with D maybe TRBD2 (7 bases). The CDR3 extends over 16 amino acids. CDR1 is MDHEN, CDR2 SYDVKM, per germline. V shed 7 bases and J shed 4 bases, with 22 bases lying between them. The CDR3 DNA follows: TGTGCCAGCACATCCCCTCTCGGGGGGCGAGGAGAGACCCAGTACTTC. This sequence encodes CASTSPLGGRGETQYF.

This clone has only one observation. The chain is built from TRBV7-8 and TRBJ1-1; D is uncertain. Between the trimmed V and J ends, which lost 3 bases and 1 base, there was a span of 12 bases. Germline loops: CDR1 SGHVS, CDR2 FQNEAQ. The CDR3 has 15 amino acids. DNA for the CDR3: TGTGCCAGCAGCTTCGACGGACGGGGGAACACTGAAGCTTTCTTT. Residues: CASSFDGRGNTEAFF.

The table lists this clone with a count of one. The J gene is TRBJ2-3, the V gene TRBV6-2 or TRBV6-3; 11 nucleotides match TRBD2. Germline assignment: CDR1 MNHEY and CDR2 SVGEGT. CDR3 length: 18 amino acids. The V gene end was trimmed by 4 bases and the J gene end by 4 bases; junction bases not matched to a gene: 13. CDR3 nucleotide sequence: TGTGCCAGCAGTTGGATCAGGACTAGCGGGTTCCCCGCAGATACGCAGTATTTT. Protein sequence: CASSWIRTSGFPADTQYF.

This chain uses TRBV14 with TRBJ1-2; tentative D call: TRBD1 (5 bases). Deletions cut 4 bases from V and 2 bases from J, with 8 bases between. This CDR3 spans 13 amino acids. Germline assignment: CDR1 SGHDN and CDR2 FVKESK. The CDR3 coding sequence is TGTGCCAGCAGCCTGACAGACAACTATGGCTACACCTTC. Translated, it gives CASSLTDNYGYTF.

This clone came up a few times. This rearrangement joins TRBV19 to TRBJ1-4; possible D gene TRBD1, 5 bases. V was clipped by 1 base and J by 7 bases, with 10 bases between them. There are 14 residues in the CDR3. The germline CDR1 and CDR2 sequences are LNHDA and SQIVND (reference sequence). The CDR3 region has the DNA TGTGCCAGTAGTATAGGACAGAAAGCTGAAAAACTGTTTTTT. Amino acids: CASSIGQKAEKLFF.

The chain couples TRBV5-6 to TRBJ2-7, with D unclear. The V gene's germline CDR1 is SGHDT and CDR2 YYEEEE. The V end was cut by 4 bases, the J end by 3 bases, with 8 bases between. The CDR3 contains 12 residues. CDR3 in amino acids: CASSVADYEQYF. CDR3 DNA: TGTGCCAGCAGCGTGGCAGACTACGAGCAGTACTTC.

The chain has TRBV5-5 and TRBJ1-2, with a possible D match to TRBD1 (5 bases). This CDR3 contains 14 residues. With 3 bases removed from V and 4 bases from J, the gap between germline ends came to 13 bases. Germline loops: CDR1 SGHKS, CDR2 YYEKEE (reference sequence). The CDR3 reads CASSSRGFGYGYTF. DNA of the CDR3: TGTGCCAGCAGCTCACGGGGGTTCGGCTATGGCTACACCTTC.

The chain employs TRBV7-2 and TRBJ1-2; 11 bases agree with TRBD1. CDR1 SGHTA and CDR2 FQGNSA come from the germline V gene. V was clipped by 5 bases and J by 0 bases; unmatched bases: 2. The CDR3 covers 15 residues. The CDR3 DNA follows: TGTGCCAGCAGCACGGGACAGGGGGCTAACTATGGCTACACCTTC. Encoded protein: CASSTGQGANYGYTF. The full variable domain, in which reference TRBV7-2 and TRBJ1-2 provide the parts outside the CDR3, is GAGVSQSPSNKVTEKGKDVELRCDPISGHTALYWYRQSLGQGLEFLIYFQGNSAPDKSGLPSDRFSAERTGGSVSTLTIQRTQQEDSAVYLCASSTGQGANYGYTFGSGTRLTVV.